The clone carrying this TCR beta chain has a count of ten or more. The antigen is unknown. The library was built from about 370 ng RNA with molecular barcoded adaptors for alpha/delta and beta/gamma chains. TCRdb recomputed calls from the reads with MiXCR, one row per CDR3 protein. The repertoire consists of about 130,000 distinct CDR3 sequences, with over 10% occurring once and the leading ten covering roughly 9.6%. The CDR3 is 14 amino acids. Per the germline V gene, CDR1 is MGHDK and CDR2 is SYGVNS. V lost 5 bases to trimming and J lost 8 bases, with 18 bases between them. The data were taken from a study of read filtering for tumor transcriptome and immune sequencing. Background on the study: Whole-transcriptome libraries were prepared after DNase treatment. Whole-study findings and limits: Single-read clonotypes: about 81.9% of IR-seq clonotypes (about 3.5% of reads), roughly 70% of RNA-seq clonotypes (around 48% of reads). RNA-seq captured clonotypes less deeply and reliably than IR-seq.

Sampling of bone marrow took place during active disease in every patient. The sequenced material came from a population of CD138-negative cells sorted from bone marrow. V gene TRBV25-1 combines with J gene TRBJ1-1; no firm D call. The sequence was collected from a donor aged 40 or older with multiple myeloma. CDR3 residues: CASSSLSGPPEAFF. CDR3 in DNA: TGTGCCAGCAGTTCTCTTTCCGGGCCTCCCGAAGCTTTCTTT.